A single sample gave rise to the 15 T cell receptor beta chains below, sequenced in a study of shared T cell receptors in the human thymus. TCRdb keeps only in-frame clones here, not all; method: immunoSEQ multiplex PCR. This table has around 730,000 clones, 70% to 90% appearing once. This sample was also put to use in a study of human thymus T cells.

Sequenced material: thymocytes. The receptors originated from a girl under three years old with a congenital heart defect.

This chain joins TRBV11-2 and TRBJ1-2; D gene ambiguous. CDR1 and CDR2 from the germline V gene are SGHAT and FQNNGV. Trimming pared 0 bases from V and 8 bases from J, leaving 10 bases between. The CDR3 loop spans 13 amino acids. The CDR3 sequence is CASSLDRPEGYTF. DNA of the CDR3: TGTGCCAGCAGCTTAGATCGTCCGGAGGGCTACACCTTC. Filled out from reference TRBV11-2 and TRBJ1-2, the complete variable domain reads EAGVAQSPRYKIIEKRQSVAFWCNPISGHATLYWYQQILGQGPKLLIQFQNNGVVDDSQLPKDRFSAERLKGVDSTLKIQPAKLEDSAVYLCASSLDRPEGYTFGSGTRLTVV.

The chain combines TRBV11-3 with TRBJ2-2; 8 positions agree with TRBD1. Germline trimming cut 4 bases from V and 4 bases from J; bases unmatched to any gene: 8. The CDR3 runs 16 residues. Germline loops: CDR1 SGHNT, CDR2 YENEEA. CDR3 protein: CASSSSTGDGTGELFF. Written as DNA, the CDR3 is TGTGCCAGCAGCTCCTCGACAGGGGACGGCACCGGGGAGCTGTTTTTT. The variable domain in full, completed from reference TRBV11-3 and TRBJ2-2, reads EAGVVQSPRYKIIEKKQPVAFWCNPISGHNTLYWYLQNLGQGPELLIRYENEEAVDDSQLPKDRFSAERLKGVDSTLKIQPAELGDSAVYLCASSSSTGDGTGELFFGEGSRLTVL.

In the case of this clone: The sample has other DNA sequences that encode this CDR3 too. V is TRBV19 and J is TRBJ1-5; D unresolved. CDR3 length: 12 residues. V lost 5 bases to trimming and J lost 4 bases, with 6 bases between them. The germline V gene encodes CDR1 LNHDA and CDR2 SQIVND (reference sequence). The CDR3 loop reads CASSGRNQPQHF. The DNA for the CDR3 is TGTGCCAGTAGTGGCAGAAATCAGCCCCAGCATTTT.

The chain joins TRBV30 to TRBJ2-1; D call uncertain. The V and J ends lost 2 bases and 2 bases respectively, with 10 bases between them. Germline V lookup: CDR1 GTSNPN, CDR2 SVGIG (reference sequence). The CDR3 covers 14 residues. This CDR3 reads CAWSFLSPYNEQFF. The CDR3 bases are TGTGCCTGGAGTTTTCTATCCCCCTACAATGAGCAGTTCTTC.

The chain is built from TRBV6-1 and TRBJ1-1; D is perhaps TRBD1 (5 bases). The CDR3 sequence is 13 residues long. The germline CDR1 and CDR2 sequences are MNHNS and SASEGT. Between the trimmed V and J ends, which lost 11 bases and 0 bases, there was a span of 13 bases. The CDR3 region is CAGVQGVNTEAFF. The DNA for the CDR3 is TGTGCCGGTGTCCAGGGTGTGAACACTGAAGCTTTCTTT.

The chain's CDR3 is CASSQGWGAEEKLFF. CDR3 DNA: TGTGCCAGCAGCCAGGGGTGGGGAGCGGAAGAAAAACTGTTTTTT. The chain carries TRBV14 and TRBJ1-4; D is undetermined. This CDR3 has 15 residues. Trimming removed 3 bases at V and 8 bases at J, with 16 bases between. Looked up from germline, CDR1 is SGHDN and CDR2 is FVKESK.

In this sample, this clone turned up once. The V gene is TRBV5-8, the J gene TRBJ2-3, with D unresolved. CDR3 length: 16 residues. Germline CDR1 SGHTS, CDR2 YDEGEE. The germline V and J ends were trimmed by 4 bases and 0 bases, with 15 bases remaining between them. This CDR3 reads CASSPYLALSTDTQYF. The CDR3 DNA follows: TGTGCCAGCAGCCCCTATCTTGCCCTTAGCACAGATACGCAGTATTTT.

CDR3 in amino acids: CASSFRRGQEKLFF. CDR3 DNA sequence: TGTGCCAGCAGCTTTCGCAGGGGGCAGGAAAAACTGTTTTTT. This chain links TRBV7-9 with TRBJ1-4, with TRBD1 matching 8 bases. This CDR3 is built from 14 residues. The V gene's germline CDR1 is SEHNR and CDR2 FQNEAQ (reference sequence). J was trimmed by 8 bases and V by 3 bases; bases with no gene match: 5.

The V gene is TRBV12-1, the J gene TRBJ2-2; the D call of TRBD2 is as the table states it, not checked on the DNA. TRBV12-1 is classified as a pseudogene. The CDR3 length is 18 residues. The CDR3: CASSFFRAGEPFTGELFF. The CDR3, as DNA: TGTGCCAGCAGCTTTTTCCGAGCGGGGGAGCCCTTCACCGGGGAGCTGTTTTTT.

The chain employs TRBV27 and TRBJ2-7, with D tentatively TRBD1 (5 bases). The V gene's germline CDR1 is MNHEY and CDR2 SMNVEV (reference sequence). The CDR3 runs to 16 residues. With 2 bases removed from V and 6 bases from J, the gap between germline ends came to 20 bases. CDR3 nucleotides: TGTGCCAGCAGTTTAAAGTTAGGGGTGCATTTTTCCGAGCAGTACTTC. Protein: CASSLKLGVHFSEQYF.

The chain carries TRBV7-8 and TRBJ1-2; D not certain. Deletions cut 4 bases from V and 10 bases from J, with 13 bases between. Germline V gene data show CDR1 as SGHVS and CDR2 as FQNEAQ. CDR3 size: 12 residues. The CDR3 sequence: CASSSHTVTYTF. CDR3 DNA sequence: TGTGCCAGCAGCTCCCATACTGTCACCTACACCTTC.

As regards this clone: Other nucleotide sequences in the sample specify the same CDR3. This sequence joins TRBV4-1 and TRBJ1-6, with D possibly being TRBD1 (5 bases). The CDR3 consists of 17 residues. Germline-derived CDR1 and CDR2 are MGHRA and YSYEKL. The V end lost 0 bases, the J end lost 8 bases, and 17 bases lay between the germline ends. DNA for the CDR3: TGCGCCAGCAGCCAAGATGGGGGGACCTTAACCCATTCACCCCTCCACTTT. Its translation: CASSQDGGTLTHSPLHF.

The V and J genes are TRBV27 and TRBJ1-2; 8 bases map to TRBD1. The CDR3 extends over 13 amino acids. CDR1 is MNHEY, CDR2 SMNVEV, per germline (reference sequence). With V trimmed by 7 bases and J by 4 bases, 5 bases remained unmatched. The DNA for the CDR3 is TGTGCCAGCAAACCCCAGGGGGCCTATGGCTACACCTTC. It specifies CASKPQGAYGYTF.

The chain joins TRBV11-2 to TRBJ2-3, with 11 bases lining up with TRBD2. Germline loops: CDR1 SGHAT, CDR2 FQNNGV. Germline trimming cut 1 base from V and 5 bases from J; bases unmatched to any gene: 5. This CDR3 has 16 amino acids. The CDR3 spells CASSLASGGPGDTQYF. The DNA of the CDR3 is TGTGCCAGCAGCTTAGCTAGCGGGGGGCCTGGAGATACGCAGTATTTT. Using reference TRBV11-2 and TRBJ2-3 for the parts outside the CDR3, the full variable domain is EAGVAQSPRYKIIEKRQSVAFWCNPISGHATLYWYQQILGQGPKLLIQFQNNGVVDDSQLPKDRFSAERLKGVDSTLKIQPAKLEDSAVYLCASSLASGGPGDTQYFGPGTRLTVL.

The chain joins TRBV11-2 to TRBJ1-1; D possibly corresponds to TRBD1 (5 bases). CDR1 and CDR2 from the germline V gene are SGHAT and FQNNGV. The CDR3 contains 16 residues. V dropped 5 bases and J dropped 0 bases, with 16 bases sitting between them. The CDR3 sequence: CASSPRRGNMNTEAFF. In nucleotides, the CDR3 is TGTGCCAGCAGCCCACGGAGGGGTAACATGAACACTGAAGCTTTCTTT.